Listed here is a single T cell receptor beta chain. Germline CDR1 PRHDT, CDR2 FYEKMQ (reference sequence). The CDR3 extends over 16 amino acids. V shed 5 bases and J shed 3 bases, with 19 bases lying between them. This sample was included in a study of blood T cell repertoires in COVID-19. Original data processing: How many nucleated cells were present was estimated from reference gene primer amplification. Clones were sequenced by immunoSEQ multiplex PCR, and TCRdb holds only the in-frame ones, with some missing. V and J calls and clone size are those listed in that table; D and trimming were worked out from the DNA. The repertoire holds about 210,000 clones, with approximately 84% as singletons.

The chain couples TRBV13 to TRBJ1-1, with D uncertain. Source material: peripheral blood. The clonotype comes from a woman between 50 and 59 years old with active or convalescent COVID-19. CDR3 amino acids: CASSLRPARRDTEAFF. The DNA of the CDR3 is TGTGCCAGCAGCCTACGGCCGGCGAGGAGGGACACTGAAGCTTTCTTT.